This TCR beta chain was captured by sequencing in a study of metastatic and nonmetastatic thyroid tumors (TCRdb year 2020). Some background on the complete study: Repertoires were compared across peripheral blood and tumor or nodule tissue samples from malignant and benign thyroid patients. The full study reports these points: In both blood and tumor samples, malignant tumors were reported to have significantly higher TCR beta diversity than benign nodules.

Library preparation was by PCR. The sequencer was an Illumina HiSeq 4000. The TCR beta-chain CDR3 region of each patient was profiled by high-throughput sequencing. The authors processed their data as follows. Drawing on CDR3 differences between clinicopathological groups, the researchers built a classifier meant to tell apart patients with distant-metastatic papillary thyroid cancer. To measure repertoire diversity the researchers used the Shannon index, while the Morisita-Horn index served to gauge how similar the tumor and blood repertoires were. The public reads were reprocessed in TCRdb via fastp at Q25 and MiXCR, keeping in-frame beta chains. TCRdb, rather than the study authors, made the V and J calls. Present in this sample are about 40,000 clones, about an eighth of which were seen just once. The ten largest clones capture under 30% of the sample. No patient had received any treatment before thyroid surgery. Using T-cell receptor beta sequencing, the study looked back at clinical samples from patients collected from about 2011 to 2018.

This clone was counted many times. There is no known antigen for this receptor. A clone one base away is much larger, so this may be a read error. This same CDR3 is encoded by further DNA sequences in the sample. CDR1 and CDR2, per the germline V gene (reference sequence), are GTSNPN and SVGIG. Counted from cysteine to phenylalanine, this CDR3 has 16 amino acids. Just CDR3 DNA is preserved here, 48 bases in frame from base 1. The receptor's source is a female donor with papillary thyroid cancer or a benign thyroid nodule (not recorded which). Some clones in this sample may be carry-over from other donors' samples. The sequence joins TRBV30 to TRBJ1-6; a weak D assignment points to TRBD1 (5 bases agree). The sequenced material came from blood. The DNA sequence is as follows: TGTGCCTGGAGTGTACTGGGGGGATCCTATAACTCACCCCTCCACTTT. Translated, this is CAWSVLGGSYNSPLHF.